Listed below are T cell receptor beta chains from one sample, sequenced in a study of immune evolution from preneoplasia to lung adenocarcinoma. The assay was immunoSEQ multiplex PCR, and TCRdb's table has in-frame clones only and misses some. The sample has just under 5,000 clones, just under 80% seen once. The sequenced sample consisted of FFPE normal lung tissue adjacent to the tumor. The receptors come from a person aged 50-75 years with lung adenocarcinoma. CDR3s include the opening cysteine and the closing phenylalanine or tryptophan. D genes are given only for firm matches. Clone sizes are given selectively: once, few, many, or a class where the clone is expanded.

abundance	v_gene	d_gene	j_gene	CDR3nt	CDR3aa
.	TRBV7-2	.	TRBJ2-5	TGTGCCAGCAGGGTAGGACTATATCAAGAGACCCAGTACTTC	CASRVGLYQETQYF
.	TRBV28	.	TRBJ1-2	TGTGCCAGCACCCTCGAGAGGGGGTATGGCTACACCTTC	CASTLERGYGYTF
few	TRBV11-2	.	TRBJ1-2	TGTGCCAGCAGCTTAGTCGGAGGGAGCTACGATGGCTACACCTTC	CASSLVGGSYDGYTF
.	TRBV19	.	TRBJ2-7	TGTGCCAGTAGTTCAAAATACGAGCAGTACTTC	CASSSKYEQYF
.	TRBV5-1	.	TRBJ2-7	TGCGCCAGCAGCTTGGGGGGGCAGGGGTACGAGCAGTACTTC	CASSLGGQGYEQYF
.	TRBV9	.	TRBJ1-3	TGTGCCAGCAGCGGACAGGAGGACACCATATATTTT	CASSGQEDTIYF
.	TRBV27	.	TRBJ2-6	TGTGCCAGCAGTTTATCGTTGGGGGGAGGAGGTGGGGCCAACGTCCTGACTTTC	CASSLSLGGGGGANVLTF
.	TRBV19	TRBD2	TRBJ2-5	TGTGCCAGTACTGCGACTAGCGGGAGTGAGACCCAGTACTTC	CASTATSGSETQYF
.	TRBV5-1	TRBD2	TRBJ2-3	TGCGCCAGCAGCTTGTCCGGACTAGCGGGAAACACAGATACGCAGTATTTT	CASSLSGLAGNTDTQYF
.	TRBV4-1	TRBD2	TRBJ2-7	TGCGCCAGCAGCCCTTGGGGGGAGGGACTGTACGAGCAGTACTTC	CASSPWGEGLYEQYF
.	TRBV2	TRBD1	TRBJ1-5	TGTGCCAGCAGTCAACAGGGGAATCAGCCCCAGCATTTT	CASSQQGNQPQHF
.	TRBV11-3	TRBD2	TRBJ2-3	TGTGCCAGCAGCTCGGGCGCACTAGCGGGAGGAACCACAGATACGCAGTATTTT	CASSSGALAGGTTDTQYF
.	TRBV4-1	.	TRBJ2-1	TGCGCCAGCAGCCAACCTTTACTTGGGCAGTTCTTC	CASSQPLLGQFF
.	TRBV18	TRBD2	TRBJ2-1	TGTGCCAGCTCACCACCACTAGCGTTGGGAAGATACAATGAGCAGTTCTTC	CASSPPLALGRYNEQFF
.	TRBV4-2	.	TRBJ2-7	TGTGCCAGCAGCCAAGTCGCCGACAACGAGCAGTACTTC	CASSQVADNEQYF
.	TRBV19	TRBD1	TRBJ2-2	TGTGCCAGCACCGGGACAGGGCCCACCGGGGAGCTGTTTTTT	CASTGTGPTGELFF
.	TRBV28	.	TRBJ2-5	TGTGCCAGCAGTCCAGTCCTAAAAAGGGCCCAAGAGACCCAGTACTTC	CASSPVLKRAQETQYF
.	TRBV7-9	TRBD1	TRBJ2-2	TGTGCCAGCAGTACTCCGGGACAGGGGGAAAACACCGGGGAGCTGTTTTTT	CASSTPGQGENTGELFF
.	TRBV5-1	.	TRBJ2-5	TGCGCCAGCAGGTTGGCGGACCGGGAGACCCAGTACTTC	CASRLADRETQYF
.	TRBV28	TRBD1	TRBJ1-4	TGTGCCAGCAGTTTATATCAGGGGGGGGGTGATGAAAAACTGTTTTTT	CASSLYQGGGDEKLFF
few	TRBV19	.	TRBJ2-7	TGTGCCAGTAGGCCCGACAGAGCCTCCTACGAGCAGTACTTC	CASRPDRASYEQYF
once	TRBV5-1	TRBD1	TRBJ1-2	TGCGCCAGCAGCCCCACAGGGGGATCAGGTGGCTACACCTTC	CASSPTGGSGGYTF
.	TRBV6-1	.	TRBJ1-5	TGTGCCAGCAGTGAACAAACGGACTGGGGTGGGCCCCAGCATTTT	CASSEQTDWGGPQHF
.	TRBV6-5	TRBD2	TRBJ2-7	TGTGCCAGCAAGGCCTCGCCGAGCGGGAGGACCGAGCAGTACTTC	CASKASPSGRTEQYF
.	TRBV6-1	.	TRBJ2-1	TGTGCCAGCAGTGAATCGGCGGGATCATACAATGAGCAGTTCTTC	CASSESAGSYNEQFF
.	TRBV11-2	.	TRBJ2-7	TGTGCCAGCAGCTTAGTAGGGGGTTCCTACGAGCAGTACTTC	CASSLVGGSYEQYF
.	TRBV27	.	TRBJ2-2	TGTGCCAGCAGTTTTGGCAGGGTAGCCGGGGAGCTGTTTTTT	CASSFGRVAGELFF
.	TRBV7-2	.	TRBJ2-3	TGTGCCAGCAGCTTAGATCAGGGAGCAGATACGCAGTATTTT	CASSLDQGADTQYF
.	TRBV29-1	.	TRBJ2-7	TGCAGCGTTGATGACGGTAGCTCCTACGAGCAGTACTTC	CSVDDGSSYEQYF
.	TRBV27	.	TRBJ1-4	TGTGCCAGCAGTTTAAGGGTCGCAACTAATGAAAAACTGTTTTTT	CASSLRVATNEKLFF
.	TRBV7-8	.	TRBJ2-5	TGTGCCAGCAACACGGATCCCGGGGGAGAGACCCAGTACTTC	CASNTDPGGETQYF
.	TRBV4-1	.	TRBJ2-2	TGCGCCAGCAGCCCACCGCGGGCCAGGAACACCGGGGAGCTGTTTTTT	CASSPPRARNTGELFF
.	TRBV5-1	.	TRBJ1-1	TGCGCCAGCAGCTTGGTGGCAGGGCACACTGAAGCTTTCTTT	CASSLVAGHTEAFF
.	TRBV5-1	.	TRBJ2-2	TGCGCCAGCAGCTTGGCCCTGGACAGATTGAACACCGGGGAGCTGTTTTTT	CASSLALDRLNTGELFF
.	TRBV4-1	.	TRBJ2-2	TGCGCCAGCAGCCTCCGACTAGTCGCGGGCACCGGGGAGCTGTTTTTT	CASSLRLVAGTGELFF
.	TRBV9	.	TRBJ2-1	TGTGCCAGCAGCGTGGGCTACGTCGGGACGCACAATGAGCAGTTCTTC	CASSVGYVGTHNEQFF
.	TRBV20-1	.	TRBJ1-1	TGCAGTGCCTGGATTCACACTGAAGCTTTCTTT	CSAWIHTEAFF
.	TRBV27	TRBD2	TRBJ2-7	TGTGCCAGCAGACTAACGGGGGGGCTGTACGAGCAGTACTTC	CASRLTGGLYEQYF
.	TRBV29-1	.	TRBJ2-1	TGCAGCGTTGGGCAGAGCTCCTACAATGAGCAGTTCTTC	CSVGQSSYNEQFF
.	TRBV28	.	TRBJ1-5	TGTGCCAGCAGTTACCCCGGGAATCAGCCCCAGCATTTT	CASSYPGNQPQHF